The T cell receptor (beta chain) under discussion was sequenced for a study of CD8+CD57+ T cells in acquired aplastic anemia (dated by TCRdb to 2016 to 2019). Notes on the research overall: DNA extracted from sorted CD4+ and CD8+ cells had a mean of 3.2 ug, with a range of 0.2 to 27.4 ug. Mean read counts for healthy donor samples were about 9.8 million for CD4+ cells and under 14 million for CD8+ cells. What the work shows at the level of the full study, not this receptor alone: Roughly 29 CD8+ CDR3 sequences were found to be shared between patients and controls, but these sequences appeared to be highly expressed in patients and within the immunodominant clones of the patients. Between patients and healthy controls, no significant difference in CD8+ Simpson's diversity was found (P=0.060).

The study deep-sequenced TCR repertoires of sorted CD4+ and CD8+ blood T cells from severe aplastic anemia patients and healthy subjects. Ficoll-Paque density gradient centrifugation was used to isolate peripheral blood mononuclear cells. Before DNA extraction, CD4+ and CD8+ T cells were sorted by FACS or by magnetic beads. The CDR3 sequence holds 16 residues, the cysteine and phenylalanine included. The read is trimmed to its CDR3 DNA, 48 bases read in frame from base 1. Based on the germline V gene, the CDR1 and CDR2 sequences are MGHRA and YSYEKL. Trimmed from V: 2 bases; trimmed from J: 8 bases; junction bases lacking a gene match: 12. Genomic DNA served as template for TCR beta VDJ combination and CDR3 sequence profiling. An Illumina HiSeq 2000 was the platform used for TCR repertoire sequencing. Processing in the source paper ran as follows. Repertoires were assessed using TRBV/TRBJ rearrangement plots, CDR3 size and DJ length profiles, and Simpson's diversity index. The immunodominant clone was defined as the most abundant DNA sequence in deep sequencing data. CDR3 amino acid sequences were checked for sharing between subjects and were compared against published repertoires and the VDJdb database. TCRdb trimmed public reads at Q25 via fastp, called clones via MiXCR and kept in-frame beta chains. Each CDR3 protein appears once, grouped with its most common genes and DNA. For this entry, the V and J calls and clone size follow TCRdb and not the study's own pipeline. The sample contains about 130,000 distinct CDR3 sequences, less than 45% of them found a single time. The top ten clones comprise around 8.4% of the sample.

The table lists this clonotype with many counts. What this receptor recognizes is not known. No base quality information exists; no much larger clone differs at one position. This sequence was found in a human donor in good health, serving as a control. This receptor chain uses TRBV4-1 and TRBJ2-3, and 8 junction bases match TRBD2. The sample taken for sequencing was sorted CD4+, CD8+, or CD8+CD57+ T cells (not recorded which) from PBMCs. The CDR3 region reads CASSQSRQSGSSTQYF. The DNA reads TGCGCCAGCAGCCAATCCCGTCAAAGCGGGAGTTCTACGCAGTATTTT.